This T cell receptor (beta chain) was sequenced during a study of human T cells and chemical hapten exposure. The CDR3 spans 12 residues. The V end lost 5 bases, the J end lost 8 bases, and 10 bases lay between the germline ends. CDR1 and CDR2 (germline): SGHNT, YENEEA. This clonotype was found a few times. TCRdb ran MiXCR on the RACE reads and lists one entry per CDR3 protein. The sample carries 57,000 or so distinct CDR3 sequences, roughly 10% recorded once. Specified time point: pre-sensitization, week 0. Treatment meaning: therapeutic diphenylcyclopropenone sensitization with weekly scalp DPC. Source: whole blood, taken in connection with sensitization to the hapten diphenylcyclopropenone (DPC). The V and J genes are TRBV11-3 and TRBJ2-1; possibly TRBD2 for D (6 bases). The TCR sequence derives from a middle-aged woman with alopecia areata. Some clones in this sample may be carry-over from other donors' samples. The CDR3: CASSRERDEQFF. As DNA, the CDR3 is TGTGCCAGCAGCCGGGAGCGGGATGAGCAGTTCTTC.